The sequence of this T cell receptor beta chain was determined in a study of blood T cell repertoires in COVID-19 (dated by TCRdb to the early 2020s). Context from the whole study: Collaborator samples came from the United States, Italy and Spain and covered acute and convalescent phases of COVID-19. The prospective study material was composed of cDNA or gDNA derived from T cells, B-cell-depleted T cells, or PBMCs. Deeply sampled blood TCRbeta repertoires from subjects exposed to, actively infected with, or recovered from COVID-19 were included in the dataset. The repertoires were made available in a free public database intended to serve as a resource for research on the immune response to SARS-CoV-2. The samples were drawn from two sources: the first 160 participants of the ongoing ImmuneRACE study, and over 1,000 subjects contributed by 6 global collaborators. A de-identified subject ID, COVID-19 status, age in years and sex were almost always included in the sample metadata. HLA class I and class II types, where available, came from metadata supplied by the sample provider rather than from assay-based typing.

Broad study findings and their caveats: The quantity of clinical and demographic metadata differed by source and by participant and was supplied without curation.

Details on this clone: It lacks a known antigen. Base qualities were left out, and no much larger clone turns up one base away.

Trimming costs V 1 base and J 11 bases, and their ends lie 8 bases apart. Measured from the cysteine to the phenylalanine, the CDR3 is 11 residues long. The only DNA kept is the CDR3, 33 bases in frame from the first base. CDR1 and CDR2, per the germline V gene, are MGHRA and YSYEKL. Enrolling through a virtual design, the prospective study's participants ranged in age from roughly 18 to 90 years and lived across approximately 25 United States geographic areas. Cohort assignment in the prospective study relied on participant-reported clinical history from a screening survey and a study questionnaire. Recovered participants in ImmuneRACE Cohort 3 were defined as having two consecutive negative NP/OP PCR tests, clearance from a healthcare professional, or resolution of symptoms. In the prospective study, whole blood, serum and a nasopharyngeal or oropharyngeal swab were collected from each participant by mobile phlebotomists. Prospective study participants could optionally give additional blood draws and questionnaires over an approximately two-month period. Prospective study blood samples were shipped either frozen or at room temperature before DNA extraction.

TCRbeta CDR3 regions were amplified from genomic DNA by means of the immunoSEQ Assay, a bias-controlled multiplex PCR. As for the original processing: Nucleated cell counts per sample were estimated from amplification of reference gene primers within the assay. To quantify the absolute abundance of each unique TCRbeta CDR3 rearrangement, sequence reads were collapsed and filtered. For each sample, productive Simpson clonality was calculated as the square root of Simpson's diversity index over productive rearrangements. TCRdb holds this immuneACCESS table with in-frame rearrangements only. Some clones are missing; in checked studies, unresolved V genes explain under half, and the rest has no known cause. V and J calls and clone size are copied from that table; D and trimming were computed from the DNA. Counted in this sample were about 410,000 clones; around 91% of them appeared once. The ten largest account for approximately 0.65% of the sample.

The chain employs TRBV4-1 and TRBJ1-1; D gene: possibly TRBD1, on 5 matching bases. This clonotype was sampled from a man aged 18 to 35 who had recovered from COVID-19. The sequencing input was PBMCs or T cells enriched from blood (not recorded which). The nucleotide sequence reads TGCGCCAGCAGCCAAGGGGGCCTGGCTTTCTTT. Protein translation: CASSQGGLAFF.